Reported below is one T cell receptor (beta chain). These data belong to a study of T-cell reconstitution after alpha-beta-depleted transplantation in children. V lost 10 bases, J lost 4 bases, and 10 bases stayed unmatched. The CDR3 loop spans 14 amino acids. CDR1 and CDR2 from the germline V gene are ENHRY and SYGVKD. Unique molecular identifiers featured in how the TCRbeta library was prepared. TCRdb processed the PCR reads anew with MiXCR; each CDR3 protein has one entry. This sample carries just under 550,000 distinct CDR3 sequences, about a sixth of them seen once, and the ten largest clones take approximately 3%.

The chain couples TRBV10-3 to TRBJ2-1; 7 bases are a match to TRBD1. Material: PBMCs from the stem cell graft donor, obtained from the stem cell graft. The receptor comes from a human donor who donated a stem cell graft to a child with acute lymphoblastic leukemia. The CDR3 nucleotides are TGTGCCACCGGCCGGGGACAGATATACAATGAGCAGTTCTTC. Protein sequence: CATGRGQIYNEQFF.